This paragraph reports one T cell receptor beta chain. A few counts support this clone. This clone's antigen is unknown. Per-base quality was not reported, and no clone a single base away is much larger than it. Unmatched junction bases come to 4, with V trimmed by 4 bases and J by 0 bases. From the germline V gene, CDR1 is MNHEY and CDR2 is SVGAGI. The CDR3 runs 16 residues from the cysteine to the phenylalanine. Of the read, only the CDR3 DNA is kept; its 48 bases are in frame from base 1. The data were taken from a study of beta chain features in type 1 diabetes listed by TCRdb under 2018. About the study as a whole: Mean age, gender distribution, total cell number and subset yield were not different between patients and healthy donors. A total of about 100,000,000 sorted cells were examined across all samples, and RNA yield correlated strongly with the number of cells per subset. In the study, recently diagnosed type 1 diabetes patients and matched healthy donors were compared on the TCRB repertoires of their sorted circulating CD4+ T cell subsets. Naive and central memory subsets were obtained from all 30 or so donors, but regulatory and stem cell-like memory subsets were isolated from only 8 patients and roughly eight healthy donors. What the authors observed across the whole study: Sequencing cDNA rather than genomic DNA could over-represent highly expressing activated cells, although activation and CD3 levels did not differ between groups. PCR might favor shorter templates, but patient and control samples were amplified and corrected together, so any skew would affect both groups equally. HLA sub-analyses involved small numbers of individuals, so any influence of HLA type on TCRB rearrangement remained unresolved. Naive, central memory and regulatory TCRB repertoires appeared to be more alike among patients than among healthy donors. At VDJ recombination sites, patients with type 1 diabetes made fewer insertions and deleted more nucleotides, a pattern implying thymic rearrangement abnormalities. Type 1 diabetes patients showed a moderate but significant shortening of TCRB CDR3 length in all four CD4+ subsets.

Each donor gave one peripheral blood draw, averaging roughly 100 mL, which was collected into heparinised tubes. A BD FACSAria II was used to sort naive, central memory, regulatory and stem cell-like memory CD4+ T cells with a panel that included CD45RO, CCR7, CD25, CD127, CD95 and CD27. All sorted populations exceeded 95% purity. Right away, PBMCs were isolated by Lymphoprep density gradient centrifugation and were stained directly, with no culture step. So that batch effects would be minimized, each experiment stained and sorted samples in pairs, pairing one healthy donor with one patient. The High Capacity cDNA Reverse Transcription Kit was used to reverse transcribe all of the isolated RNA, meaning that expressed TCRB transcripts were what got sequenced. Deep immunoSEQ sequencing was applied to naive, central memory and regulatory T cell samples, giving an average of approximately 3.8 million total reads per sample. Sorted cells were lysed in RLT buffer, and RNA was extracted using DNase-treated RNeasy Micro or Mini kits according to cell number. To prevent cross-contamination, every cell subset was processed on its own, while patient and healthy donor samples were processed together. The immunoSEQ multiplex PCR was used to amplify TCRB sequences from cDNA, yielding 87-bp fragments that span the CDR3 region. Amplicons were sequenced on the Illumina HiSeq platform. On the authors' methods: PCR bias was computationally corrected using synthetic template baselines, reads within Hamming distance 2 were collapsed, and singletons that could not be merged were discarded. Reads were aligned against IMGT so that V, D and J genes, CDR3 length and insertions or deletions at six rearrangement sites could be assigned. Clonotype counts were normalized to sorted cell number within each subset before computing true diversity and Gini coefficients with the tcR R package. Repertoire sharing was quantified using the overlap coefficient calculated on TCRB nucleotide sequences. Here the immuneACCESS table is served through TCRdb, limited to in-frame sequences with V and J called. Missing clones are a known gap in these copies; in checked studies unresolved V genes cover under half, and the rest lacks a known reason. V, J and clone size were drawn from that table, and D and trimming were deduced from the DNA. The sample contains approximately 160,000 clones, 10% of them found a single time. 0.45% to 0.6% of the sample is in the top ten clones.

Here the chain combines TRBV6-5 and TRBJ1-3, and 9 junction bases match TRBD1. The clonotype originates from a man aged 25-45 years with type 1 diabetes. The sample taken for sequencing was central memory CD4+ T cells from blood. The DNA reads TGTGCCAGCAGTTGGGACAGGGTTTACTCTGGAAACACCATATATTTT. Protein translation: CASSWDRVYSGNTIYF.